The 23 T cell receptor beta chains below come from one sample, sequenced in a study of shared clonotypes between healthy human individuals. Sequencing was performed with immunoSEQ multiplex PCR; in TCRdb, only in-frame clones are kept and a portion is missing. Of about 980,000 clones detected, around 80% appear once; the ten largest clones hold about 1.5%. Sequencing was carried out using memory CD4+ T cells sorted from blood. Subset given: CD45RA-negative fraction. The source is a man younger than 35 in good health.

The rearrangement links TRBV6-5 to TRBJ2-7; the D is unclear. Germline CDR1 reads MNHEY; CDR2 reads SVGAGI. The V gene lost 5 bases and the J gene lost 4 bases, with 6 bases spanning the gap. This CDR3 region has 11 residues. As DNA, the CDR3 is TGTGCCAGCAGTAAGGGTTACGAGCAGTACTTC. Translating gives CASSKGYEQYF.

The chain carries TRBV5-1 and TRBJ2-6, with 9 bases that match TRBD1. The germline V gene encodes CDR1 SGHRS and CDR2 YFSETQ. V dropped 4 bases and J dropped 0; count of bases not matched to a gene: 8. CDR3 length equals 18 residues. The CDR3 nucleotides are TGCGCCAGCAGCGATAGGACAGGGGTCAACTCTGGGGCCAACGTCCTGACTTTC. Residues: CASSDRTGVNSGANVLTF.

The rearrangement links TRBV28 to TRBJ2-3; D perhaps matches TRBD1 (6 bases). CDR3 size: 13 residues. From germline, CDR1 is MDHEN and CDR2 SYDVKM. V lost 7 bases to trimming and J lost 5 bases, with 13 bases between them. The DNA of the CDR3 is TGTGCCAGCACGAAAGGGGGTTTAGATACGCAGTATTTT. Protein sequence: CASTKGGLDTQYF.

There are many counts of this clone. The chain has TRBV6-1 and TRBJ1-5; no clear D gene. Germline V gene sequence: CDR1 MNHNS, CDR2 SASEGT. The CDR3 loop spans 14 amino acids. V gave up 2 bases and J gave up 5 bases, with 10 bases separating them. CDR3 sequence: CASSESGVDQPQHF. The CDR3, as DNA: TGTGCCAGCAGTGAATCCGGGGTTGATCAGCCCCAGCATTTT.

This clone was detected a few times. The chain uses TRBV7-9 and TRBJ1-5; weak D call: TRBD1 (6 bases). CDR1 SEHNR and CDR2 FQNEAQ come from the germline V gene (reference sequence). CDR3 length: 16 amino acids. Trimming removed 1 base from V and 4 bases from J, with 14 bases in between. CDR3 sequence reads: CASSLGSQGRNQPQHF. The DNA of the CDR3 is TGTGCCAGCAGCTTAGGATCACAGGGTCGTAATCAGCCCCAGCATTTT.

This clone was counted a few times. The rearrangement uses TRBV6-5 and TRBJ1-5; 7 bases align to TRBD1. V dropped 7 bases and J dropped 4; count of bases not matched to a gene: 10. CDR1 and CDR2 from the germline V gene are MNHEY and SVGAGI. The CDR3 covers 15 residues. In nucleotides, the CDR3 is TGTGCCAGCACCCGGGACAGCAAGGGGAATCAGCCCCAGCATTTT. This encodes CASTRDSKGNQPQHF.

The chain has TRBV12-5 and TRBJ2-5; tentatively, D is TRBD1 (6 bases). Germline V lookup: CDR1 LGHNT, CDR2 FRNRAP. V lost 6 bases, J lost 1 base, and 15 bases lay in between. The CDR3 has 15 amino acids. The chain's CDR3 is CASGPDGQPQETQYF. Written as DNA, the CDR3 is TGTGCTAGTGGCCCTGACGGACAGCCCCAAGAGACCCAGTACTTC.

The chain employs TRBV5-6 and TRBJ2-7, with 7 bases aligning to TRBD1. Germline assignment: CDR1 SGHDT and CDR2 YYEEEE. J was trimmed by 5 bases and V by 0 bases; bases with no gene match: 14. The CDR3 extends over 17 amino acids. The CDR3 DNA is TGTGCCAGCAGCTTGGGGGGACCGGGACAGAGGGCCCACGAGCAGTACTTC. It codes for CASSLGGPGQRAHEQYF.

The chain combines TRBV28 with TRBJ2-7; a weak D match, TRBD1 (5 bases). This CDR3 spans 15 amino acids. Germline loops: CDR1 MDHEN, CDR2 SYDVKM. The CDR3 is CASSLGIQGSYEQYF. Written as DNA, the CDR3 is TGTGCATCCTCACTGGGCATTCAGGGATCCTACGAGCAGTACTTC. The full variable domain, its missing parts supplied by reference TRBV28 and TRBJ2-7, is DVKVTQSSRYLVKRTGEKVFLECVQDMDHENMFWYRQDPGLGLRLIYFSYDVKMKEKGDIPEGYSVSREKKERFSLILESASTNQTSMYLCASSLGIQGSYEQYFGPGTRLTVT.

The CDR3 sequence: CASSKTGGAEKLFF. The CDR3 DNA follows: TGTGCCAGCAGTAAGACAGGGGGGGCTGAAAAACTGTTTTTT. The V and J genes are TRBV6-6 and TRBJ1-4, with TRBD1 matching over 9 bases. The germline V gene has CDR1 MNHNY and CDR2 SVGAGI (reference sequence). Germline trimming cut 5 bases from V and 7 bases from J; bases unmatched to any gene: 5. This CDR3 has 14 amino acids.

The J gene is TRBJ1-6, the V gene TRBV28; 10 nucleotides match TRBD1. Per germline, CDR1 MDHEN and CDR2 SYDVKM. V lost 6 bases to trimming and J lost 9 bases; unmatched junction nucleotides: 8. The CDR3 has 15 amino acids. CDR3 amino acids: CASSTRQGATSPLHF. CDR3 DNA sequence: TGTGCCAGCAGCACCAGACAGGGGGCTACTTCACCCCTCCACTTT. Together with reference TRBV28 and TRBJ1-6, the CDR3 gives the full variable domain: DVKVTQSSRYLVKRTGEKVFLECVQDMDHENMFWYRQDPGLGLRLIYFSYDVKMKEKGDIPEGYSVSREKKERFSLILESASTNQTSMYLCASSTRQGATSPLHFGNGTRLTVT.

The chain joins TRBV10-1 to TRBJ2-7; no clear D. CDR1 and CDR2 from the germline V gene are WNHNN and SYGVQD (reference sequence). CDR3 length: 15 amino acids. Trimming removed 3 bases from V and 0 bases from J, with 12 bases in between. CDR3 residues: CASSDNSSNSYEQYF. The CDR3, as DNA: TGCGCCAGCAGTGATAACTCTTCCAACTCCTACGAGCAGTACTTC.

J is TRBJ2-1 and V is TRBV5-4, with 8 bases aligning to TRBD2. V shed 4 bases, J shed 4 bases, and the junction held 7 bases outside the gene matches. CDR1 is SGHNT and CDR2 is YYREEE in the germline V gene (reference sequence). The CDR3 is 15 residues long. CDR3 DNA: TGTGCCAGCAGCACGAGTAGCGGGGTTTACAATGAGCAGTTCTTC. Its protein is CASSTSSGVYNEQFF.

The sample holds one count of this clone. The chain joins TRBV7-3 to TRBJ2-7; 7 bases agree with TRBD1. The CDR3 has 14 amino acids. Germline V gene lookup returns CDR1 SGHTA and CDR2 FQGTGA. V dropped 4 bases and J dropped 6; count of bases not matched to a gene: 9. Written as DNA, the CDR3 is TGTGCCAGCAGCTATGGGACAGAGGCTGGCGAGCAGTACTTC. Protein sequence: CASSYGTEAGEQYF.

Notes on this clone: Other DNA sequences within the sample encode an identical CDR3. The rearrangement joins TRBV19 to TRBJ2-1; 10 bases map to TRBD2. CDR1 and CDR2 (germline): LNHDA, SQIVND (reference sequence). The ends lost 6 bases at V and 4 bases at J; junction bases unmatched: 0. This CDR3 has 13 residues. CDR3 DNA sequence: TGTGCCAGTAGGACTAGCGGGTACAATGAGCAGTTCTTC. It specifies CASRTSGYNEQFF. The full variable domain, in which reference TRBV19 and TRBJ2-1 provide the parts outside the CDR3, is DGGITQSPKYLFRKEGQNVTLSCEQNLNHDAMYWYRQDPGQGLRLIYYSQIVNDFQKGDIAEGYSVSREKKESFPLTVTSAQKNPTAFYLCASRTSGYNEQFFGPGTRLTVL.

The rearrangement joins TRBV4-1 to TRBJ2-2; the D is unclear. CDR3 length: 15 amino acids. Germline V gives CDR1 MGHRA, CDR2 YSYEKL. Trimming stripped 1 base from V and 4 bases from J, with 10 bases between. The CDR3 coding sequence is TGCGCCAGCAGCCAAGTAGGTATTGGCACCGGGGAGCTGTTTTTT. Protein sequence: CASSQVGIGTGELFF.

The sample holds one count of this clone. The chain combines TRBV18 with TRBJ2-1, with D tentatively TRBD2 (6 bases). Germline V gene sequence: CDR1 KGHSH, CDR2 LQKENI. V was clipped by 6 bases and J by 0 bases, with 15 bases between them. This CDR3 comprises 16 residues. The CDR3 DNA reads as TGTGCCAGCTCCCTTACTAGCCCGAGCTCCTACAATGAGCAGTTCTTC. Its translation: CASSLTSPSSYNEQFF.

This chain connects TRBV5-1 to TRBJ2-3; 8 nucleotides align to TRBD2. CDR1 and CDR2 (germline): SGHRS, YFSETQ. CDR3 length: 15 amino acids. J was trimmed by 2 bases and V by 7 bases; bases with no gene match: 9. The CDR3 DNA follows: TGCGCCAGCGCCCCTACGGGAGGGATCACAGATACGCAGTATTTT. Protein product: CASAPTGGITDTQYF. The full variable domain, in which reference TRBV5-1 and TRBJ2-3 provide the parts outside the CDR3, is KAGVTQTPRYLIKTRGQQVTLSCSPISGHRSVSWYQQTPGQGLQFLFEYFSETQRNKGNFPGRFSGRQFSNSRSEMNVSTLELGDSALYLCASAPTGGITDTQYFGPGTRLTVL.

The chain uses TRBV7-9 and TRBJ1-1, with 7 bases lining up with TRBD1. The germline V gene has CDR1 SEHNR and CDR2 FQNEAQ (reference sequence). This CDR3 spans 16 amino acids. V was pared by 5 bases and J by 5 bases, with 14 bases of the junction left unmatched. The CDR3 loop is CASSKKRQGPGTEAFF. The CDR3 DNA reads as TGTGCCAGCAGCAAGAAACGACAGGGCCCGGGAACTGAAGCTTTCTTT. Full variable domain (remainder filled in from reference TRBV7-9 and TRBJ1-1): DTGVSQNPRHKITKRGQNVTFRCDPISEHNRLYWYRQTLGQGPEFLTYFQNEAQLEKSRLLSDRFSAERPKGSFSTLEIQRTEQGDSAMYLCASSKKRQGPGTEAFFGQGTRLTVV.

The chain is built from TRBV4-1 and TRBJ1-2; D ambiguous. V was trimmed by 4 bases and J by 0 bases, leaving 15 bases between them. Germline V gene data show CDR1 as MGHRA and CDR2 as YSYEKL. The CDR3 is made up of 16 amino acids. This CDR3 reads CASSLVGDTSNYGYTF. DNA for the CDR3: TGCGCCAGCAGCCTCGTGGGCGACACCTCTAACTATGGCTACACCTTC.

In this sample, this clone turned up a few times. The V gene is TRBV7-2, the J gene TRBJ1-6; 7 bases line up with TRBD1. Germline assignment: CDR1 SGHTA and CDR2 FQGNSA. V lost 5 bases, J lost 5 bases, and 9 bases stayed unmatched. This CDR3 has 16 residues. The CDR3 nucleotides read TGTGCCAGCAGCCAGGACCAGACAGGGAATAATTCACCCCTCCACTTT. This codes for CASSQDQTGNNSPLHF.

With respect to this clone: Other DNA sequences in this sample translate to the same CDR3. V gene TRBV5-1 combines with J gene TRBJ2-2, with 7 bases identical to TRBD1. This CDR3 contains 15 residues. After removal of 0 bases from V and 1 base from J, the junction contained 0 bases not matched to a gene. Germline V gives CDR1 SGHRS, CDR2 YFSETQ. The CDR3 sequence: CASSLGQGNTGELFF. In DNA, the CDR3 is TGCGCCAGCAGCTTGGGACAGGGGAACACCGGGGAGCTGTTTTTT.

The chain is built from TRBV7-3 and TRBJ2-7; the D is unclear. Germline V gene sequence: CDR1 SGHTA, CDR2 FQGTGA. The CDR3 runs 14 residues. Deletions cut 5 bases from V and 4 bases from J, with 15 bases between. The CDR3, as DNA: TGTGCCAGCAGCCCTGGGGTTTTCCCATACGAGCAGTACTTC. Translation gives CASSPGVFPYEQYF.